The source of this T cell receptor beta chain is a study of blood T cell repertoires in COVID-19. On the study more broadly: The study drew acute and convalescent COVID-19 samples from the United States, Italy and Spain. PBMCs, B-cell-depleted T cells, or T cells provided the cDNA or gDNA that made up the material.

Sequencing was performed with immunoSEQ multiplex PCR; in TCRdb, only in-frame clones are kept and a portion is missing. The sample includes tens of thousands of clones, 80% to 85% of them seen just once. CDR3 length: 15 residues. With 4 bases removed from V and 3 bases from J, the gap between germline ends came to 12 bases. Per germline, CDR1 MNHEY and CDR2 SVGAGI. The sequenced sample consisted of peripheral blood. The chain couples TRBV6-5 to TRBJ2-2; no definite D call. This clonotype was obtained from a human donor in a cohort sampled during active COVID-19. DNA of the CDR3: TGTGCCAGCAGTTCCCCCGGCGGCTACACCGGGGAGCTGTTTTTT. It is translated as CASSSPGGYTGELFF.